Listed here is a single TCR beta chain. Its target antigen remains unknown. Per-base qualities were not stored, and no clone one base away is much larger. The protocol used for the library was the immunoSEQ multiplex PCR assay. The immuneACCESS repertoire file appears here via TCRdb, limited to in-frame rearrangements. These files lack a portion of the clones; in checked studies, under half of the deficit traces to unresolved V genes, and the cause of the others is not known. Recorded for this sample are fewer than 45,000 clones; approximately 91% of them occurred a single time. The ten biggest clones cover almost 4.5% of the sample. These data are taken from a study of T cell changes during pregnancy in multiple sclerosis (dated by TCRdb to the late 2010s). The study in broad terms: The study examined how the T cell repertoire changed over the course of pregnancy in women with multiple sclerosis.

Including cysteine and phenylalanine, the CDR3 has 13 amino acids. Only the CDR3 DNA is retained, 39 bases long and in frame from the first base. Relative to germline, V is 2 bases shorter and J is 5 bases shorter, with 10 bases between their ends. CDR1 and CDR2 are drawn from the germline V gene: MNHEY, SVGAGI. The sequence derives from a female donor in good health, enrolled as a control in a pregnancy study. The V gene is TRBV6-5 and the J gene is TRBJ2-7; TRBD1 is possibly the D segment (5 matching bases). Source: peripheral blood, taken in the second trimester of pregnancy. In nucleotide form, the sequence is TGTGCCAGCAGTTACAATCAGGGCCACGAGCAGTACTTC. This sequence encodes CASSYNQGHEQYF.